The entry below gives a single TCR beta chain sequence along with its context. This sample is drawn from a study of blood T cell repertoires in COVID-19. Study-level background: Donors in the United States, Italy and Spain gave samples during acute or convalescent COVID-19. The analysed material was cDNA or gDNA that came from T cells, B-cell-depleted T cells, or PBMCs.

In the authors' methods: Amplified reference gene primers provided the basis for estimating nucleated cell counts. Data came from immunoSEQ multiplex PCR; TCRdb stores just in-frame clones and leaves some out. The V and J calls and clone size were taken over from that table, and D and trimming were inferred from the DNA. The sample includes about 170,000 clones, about 86% seen only once; the top ten take around 7%. The V end lost 5 bases, the J end lost 3 bases, and 16 bases lay between the germline ends. CDR1 is MNHEY, CDR2 SMNVEV, per germline (reference sequence). This CDR3 is 15 amino acids long.

The chain employs TRBV27 and TRBJ1-2; no reliable D call. The receptor comes from a woman older than 75 in a cohort sampled during active or convalescent COVID-19. The specimen was peripheral blood. DNA of the CDR3: TGTGCCAGCAGTGTGGGTCTGCCCGGGGACTATGGCTACACCTTC. Translating it yields CASSVGLPGDYGYTF.